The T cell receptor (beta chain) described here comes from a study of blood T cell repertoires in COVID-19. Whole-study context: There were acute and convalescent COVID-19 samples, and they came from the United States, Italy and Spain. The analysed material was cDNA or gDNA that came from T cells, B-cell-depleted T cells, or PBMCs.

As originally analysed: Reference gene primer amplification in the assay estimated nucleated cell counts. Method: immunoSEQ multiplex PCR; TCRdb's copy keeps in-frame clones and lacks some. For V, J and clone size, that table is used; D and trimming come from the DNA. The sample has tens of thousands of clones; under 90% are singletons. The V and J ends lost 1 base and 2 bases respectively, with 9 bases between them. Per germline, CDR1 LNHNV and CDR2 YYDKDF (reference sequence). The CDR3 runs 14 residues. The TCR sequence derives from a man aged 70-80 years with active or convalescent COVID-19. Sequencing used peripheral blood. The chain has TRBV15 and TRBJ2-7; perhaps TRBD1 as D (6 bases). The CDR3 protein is CATSRGDKTYEQYF. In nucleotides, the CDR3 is TGTGCCACCAGCAGAGGGGACAAAACCTACGAGCAGTACTTC.